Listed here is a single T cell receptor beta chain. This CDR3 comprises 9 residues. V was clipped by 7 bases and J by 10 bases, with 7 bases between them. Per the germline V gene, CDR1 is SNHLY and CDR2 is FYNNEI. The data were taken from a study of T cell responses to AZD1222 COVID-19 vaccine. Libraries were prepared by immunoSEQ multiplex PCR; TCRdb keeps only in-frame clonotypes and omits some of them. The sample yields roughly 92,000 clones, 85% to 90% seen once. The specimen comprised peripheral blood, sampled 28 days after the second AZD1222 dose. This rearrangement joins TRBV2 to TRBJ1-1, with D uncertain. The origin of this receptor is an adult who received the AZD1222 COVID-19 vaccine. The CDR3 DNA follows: TGTGCCAGCACCACGGGAGCTTTCTTT. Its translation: CASTTGAFF. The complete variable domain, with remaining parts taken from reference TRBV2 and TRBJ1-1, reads EPEVTQTPSHQVTQMGQEVILRCVPISNHLYFYWYRQILGQKVEFLVSFYNNEISEKSEIFDDQFSVERPDGSNFTLKIRSTKLEDSAMYFCASTTGAFFGQGTRLTVV.